This passage covers 27 T cell receptor beta chains from one sample sequenced in a study of blood T cell repertoires in COVID-19. Repertoires were generated with immunoSEQ multiplex PCR, while TCRdb's copy carries only in-frame clones and drops some. The data contain fewer than 130,000 clones, about 80% of them seen just once; the ten biggest clones take up around 4%. The sample comprised peripheral blood. The receptors were gathered from a woman over 75 with acute or convalescent COVID-19.

The rearrangement joins TRBV4-2 to TRBJ2-5, with a tentative D call TRBD2 (7 bases). Germline V gene data show CDR1 as LGHNA and CDR2 as YNFKEQ. CDR3 size: 14 residues. V was pared by 0 bases and J by 8 bases, with 13 bases between. CDR3 residues: CASSQDGGASTQYF. DNA of the CDR3: TGTGCCAGCAGCCAAGATGGGGGGGCATCAACCCAGTACTTC.

V is TRBV11-2 and J is TRBJ1-1; TRBD1 matches at 7 bases. The CDR3 sequence is 14 residues long. Trimming cost V 0 bases and J 8 bases; bases outside gene matches: 6. CDR1 and CDR2 from the germline V gene are SGHAT and FQNNGV. The CDR3 protein is CASSLDQTGREAFF. The CDR3 coding sequence is TGTGCCAGCAGCTTAGATCAGACAGGGAGGGAAGCTTTCTTT.

This clone was counted a few times. CDR3 region: CATNPGQGETQYF. For the CDR3, the DNA is TGTGCCACCAACCCGGGACAGGGCGAGACCCAGTACTTC. The rearrangement uses TRBV5-6 and TRBJ2-5; the match to TRBD1 covers 9 bases. Per the germline V gene, CDR1 is SGHDT and CDR2 is YYEEEE. The CDR3 length is 13 residues. The V gene end was trimmed by 9 bases and the J gene end by 5 bases; junction bases not matched to a gene: 8.

The V and J genes are TRBV5-1 and TRBJ2-5; perhaps TRBD2 as D (6 bases). Deletions cut 0 bases from V and 5 bases from J, with 8 bases between. The CDR3 runs to 13 residues. Germline values: CDR1 SGHRS, CDR2 YFSETQ. The CDR3 DNA reads TGCGCCAGCAGCTTGGCGGGGGTGGAGACCCAGTACTTC. It yields the protein CASSLAGVETQYF.

Only a few counts were recorded for this clone. J is TRBJ2-4 and V is TRBV30; tentatively, D is TRBD2 (5 bases). The CDR3 is made up of 12 amino acids. Per the germline V gene, CDR1 is GTSNPN and CDR2 is SVGIG (reference sequence). V gave up 3 bases and J gave up 8 bases, with 11 bases separating them. CDR3 DNA: TGTGCCTGGAGCGAGGCGCGGGACATTCAGTACTTC. Translating it yields CAWSEARDIQYF.

Details on this clone: The junction departs from the called germline gene at one end, perhaps through a read error. The rearrangement uses TRBV2 and TRBJ2-7; 12 bases fit TRBD2. The CDR3 runs 16 residues. From germline, CDR1 is SNHLY and CDR2 FYNNEI. The CDR3 protein is CTSSRTSGVALYEQYF. The CDR3 DNA reads as TGTACCAGCAGTAGGACTAGCGGGGTCGCGCTGTACGAGCAGTACTTC.

The J gene is TRBJ2-1, the V gene TRBV3-1 (or the pseudogene TRBV3-2); D uncertain. V was shortened by 0 bases and J by 8 bases, with 5 bases between the two germline ends. The CDR3 loop spans 12 amino acids. Germline assignment: CDR1 LGHDT and CDR2 YNNKEL (reference sequence). DNA for the CDR3: TGTGCCAGCAGCCAAGAAGCGCATGAGCAGTTCTTC. It translates to CASSQEAHEQFF.

The gene calls are TRBV6-5 and TRBJ1-5; TRBD1 matches at 7 bases. This CDR3 region has 16 residues. V shed 2 bases and J 0 bases; nucleotides not matched to a gene: 4. Germline CDR1 is MNHEY and CDR2 is SVGAGI. This CDR3 is CASSYPTGHSNQPQHF. The CDR3 nucleotides are TGTGCCAGCAGTTACCCGACAGGGCATAGCAATCAGCCCCAGCATTTT.

The rearrangement joins TRBV6-5 to TRBJ2-7, with 7 bases matching TRBD2. V lost 3 bases, J lost 7 bases, and 15 bases stayed unmatched. The CDR3 spans 16 residues. From germline, CDR1 is MNHEY and CDR2 SVGAGI. The CDR3 sequence is CASSYSRSAGPTEQYF. Written as DNA, the CDR3 is TGTGCCAGCAGTTATTCCCGATCAGCGGGACCTACGGAGCAGTACTTC.

The chain couples TRBV7-9 to TRBJ1-6; TRBD1 matches 7 bases. The germline CDR1 and CDR2 sequences are SEHNR and FQNEAQ (reference sequence). V was clipped by 5 bases and J by 10 bases; unmatched bases: 11. The CDR3 sequence is 15 residues long. The CDR3, as DNA: TGTGCCAGCAGCCGACCGGACAGGAGGGACTCACCCCTCCACTTT. This sequence encodes CASSRPDRRDSPLHF.

Only one count was recorded for this clone. This chain connects TRBV5-1 to TRBJ2-3; D gene uncertain. V was cut by 2 bases and J by 0 bases, with 4 bases left in between. This CDR3 has 13 residues. Germline loops: CDR1 SGHRS, CDR2 YFSETQ. The CDR3 DNA sequence: TGCGCCAGCAGCTTCGGTAGCACAGATACGCAGTATTTT. Residues: CASSFGSTDTQYF. The variable domain in full, completed from reference TRBV5-1 and TRBJ2-3, reads KAGVTQTPRYLIKTRGQQVTLSCSPISGHRSVSWYQQTPGQGLQFLFEYFSETQRNKGNFPGRFSGRQFSNSRSEMNVSTLELGDSALYLCASSFGSTDTQYFGPGTRLTVL.

V gene TRBV6-6 combines with J gene TRBJ1-1, with a weak D call TRBD1 (6 bases). The V gene's germline CDR1 is MNHNY and CDR2 SVGAGI (reference sequence). Trimming took off 5 bases at V and 7 bases at J, with 11 bases between the two ends. CDR3 length: 12 residues. The CDR3, as DNA: TGTGCCAGCAGTCCCCGGACAGTTGAAGCTTTCTTT. Protein sequence: CASSPRTVEAFF.

The V call is TRBV4-1, the J call TRBJ1-1, with 7 bases matching TRBD1. Germline CDR1 and CDR2: MGHRA and YSYEKL. The CDR3 contains 14 residues. The V segment lost 2 bases and the J segment 11 bases; nucleotides outside the gene matches: 11. As DNA, the CDR3 is TGCGCCAGCAGCCAATCAACAGGGGCGTGGGGGGCTTTCTTT. Amino acid sequence: CASSQSTGAWGAFF.

The chain employs TRBV4-3 and TRBJ1-5, with D unclear. V gave up 4 bases and J gave up 2 bases, with 9 bases separating them. The CDR3 runs 14 residues. The germline V gene has CDR1 LGHNA and CDR2 YSLEER. CDR3 sequence (DNA): TGCGCCAGCAGCCCCGACTTGGGCAATCAGCCCCAGCATTTT. Encoded protein: CASSPDLGNQPQHF.

The rearrangement joins TRBV29-1 to TRBJ2-7, with a weak D call TRBD2 (6 bases). Germline loops: CDR1 SQVTM, CDR2 ANQGSEA. V lost 3 bases, J lost 0 bases, and 12 bases lay in between. The CDR3 length is 14 residues. The CDR3 region has the DNA TGCAGCGTTGACCCGGGGGTAAACTCCTACGAGCAGTACTTC. Translation gives CSVDPGVNSYEQYF.

This chain joins TRBV7-9 and TRBJ1-2, with 9 bases lining up with TRBD1. Germline V lookup: CDR1 SEHNR, CDR2 FQNEAQ (reference sequence). This CDR3 spans 15 amino acids. The ends lost 0 bases at V and 2 bases at J; junction bases unmatched: 1. The CDR3 here is CASSLAGQGNYGYTF. The DNA of the CDR3 is TGTGCCAGCAGCTTAGCTGGACAGGGGAACTATGGCTACACCTTC.

The sample holds a few counts of this clone. This chain uses TRBV12-3 or TRBV12-4 with TRBJ2-1; a weak D match, TRBD2 (5 bases). Between the trimmed V and J ends, which lost 5 bases and 7 bases, there was a span of 9 bases. The CDR3 is made up of 12 amino acids. The CDR3: CASSAGINEQFF. The DNA for the CDR3 is TGTGCCAGCAGTGCCGGGATAAATGAGCAGTTCTTC.

The table lists this clone with a few counts. The chain carries TRBV9 and TRBJ2-1, with TRBD1 as a possible D gene (7 bases). Trimming removed 3 bases from V and 7 bases from J, with 14 bases in between. Germline values: CDR1 SGDLS, CDR2 YYNGEE. The CDR3 totals 14 residues. CDR3 sequence reads: CASSATGAGNEQFF. The CDR3 region has the DNA TGTGCCAGCAGCGCAACAGGGGCGGGAAATGAGCAGTTCTTC.

The genes are TRBV2 and TRBJ1-1; D gene unclear. This CDR3 spans 12 amino acids. Per germline, CDR1 SNHLY and CDR2 FYNNEI. Trimming left V 8 bases short and J 10 bases short, with 17 bases between. CDR3 nucleotides: TGTGCCAGCCAGGTACTTCCCTCACGAGCTTTCTTT. Its protein product is CASQVLPSRAFF.

The V gene is TRBV4-3, the J gene TRBJ2-1; 9 bases align to TRBD1. CDR3 size: 17 residues. J was trimmed by 6 bases and V by 0 bases; bases with no gene match: 9. Looked up from germline, CDR1 is LGHNA and CDR2 is YSLEER. The CDR3 sequence: CASSQEPGGQGINEQFF. The DNA of the CDR3 is TGCGCCAGCAGCCAAGAACCAGGGGGACAGGGCATCAATGAGCAGTTCTTC.

The genes are TRBV18 and TRBJ1-3; D is possibly TRBD1 (6 bases). The germline V gene has CDR1 KGHSH and CDR2 LQKENI. V was shortened by 2 bases and J by 3 bases, with 14 bases between the two germline ends. CDR3 length: 16 residues. Here the CDR3 reads CASSPTSGRGGNTIYF. CDR3 sequence (DNA): TGTGCCAGCTCACCAACCTCGGGCAGGGGTGGAAACACCATATATTTT.

CDR3 sequence: CASSQGANQPQHF. The CDR3, as DNA: TGTGCCAGCTCACAAGGAGCTAATCAGCCCCAGCATTTT. The chain has TRBV18 and TRBJ1-5; D ambiguous. Germline V gene sequence: CDR1 KGHSH, CDR2 LQKENI. The CDR3 contains 13 residues. V was shortened by 4 bases and J by 4 bases, with 8 bases between the two germline ends.

V gene TRBV19 combines with J gene TRBJ2-1; the D gene is possibly TRBD2 (7 bases). The V end lost 2 bases, the J end lost 9 bases, and 29 bases lay between the germline ends. In germline, CDR1 is LNHDA, CDR2 SQIVND (reference sequence). This CDR3 contains 19 residues. The chain's CDR3 is CASSIRGRGPSGGPSEQFF. The CDR3 region has the DNA TGTGCCAGTAGTATAAGGGGGAGGGGCCCTAGCGGAGGCCCTAGTGAGCAGTTCTTC.

The CDR3 reads CASSTGQGKQETQYF. DNA for the CDR3: TGTGCCAGCAGTACGGGACAGGGGAAGCAAGAGACCCAGTACTTC. The chain combines TRBV6-5 with TRBJ2-5, with 10 positions matching TRBD1. Germline V CDR1 and CDR2: MNHEY, SVGAGI. Trimming at V came to 5 bases and at J to 2 bases, leaving 5 bases not matched to a gene. The CDR3 is 15 amino acids.

This clone was counted only a few times. V gene TRBV10-2 combines with J gene TRBJ2-5; 7 positions match TRBD1. CDR1 is WSHSY, CDR2 SAAADI, per germline. The CDR3 loop spans 15 amino acids. Losses at the gene ends were 6 bases for V and 4 bases for J; bases not matched to a gene: 11. CDR3 in amino acids: CASSETGFLSETQYF. The CDR3 DNA sequence: TGCGCCAGCAGCGAGACAGGGTTTCTCTCAGAGACCCAGTACTTC.

The V and J genes are TRBV18 and TRBJ2-3, with D uncertain. V was clipped by 3 bases and J by 5 bases, with 12 bases between them. Per germline, CDR1 KGHSH and CDR2 LQKENI. The CDR3 is 14 residues long. The CDR3 bases are TGTGCCAGCTCACCGCTCGGAGTAGTAGATACGCAGTATTTT. Translated: CASSPLGVVDTQYF.

This sequence joins TRBV2 and TRBJ2-1; 7 nucleotides align to TRBD1. Germline V gives CDR1 SNHLY, CDR2 FYNNEI. V gave up 7 bases and J gave up 2 bases; unmatched junction bases: 2. The CDR3 length is 13 residues. CDR3 DNA: TGTGCCAGCACGGGACAGACCTACAATGAGCAGTTCTTC. It yields the protein CASTGQTYNEQFF.